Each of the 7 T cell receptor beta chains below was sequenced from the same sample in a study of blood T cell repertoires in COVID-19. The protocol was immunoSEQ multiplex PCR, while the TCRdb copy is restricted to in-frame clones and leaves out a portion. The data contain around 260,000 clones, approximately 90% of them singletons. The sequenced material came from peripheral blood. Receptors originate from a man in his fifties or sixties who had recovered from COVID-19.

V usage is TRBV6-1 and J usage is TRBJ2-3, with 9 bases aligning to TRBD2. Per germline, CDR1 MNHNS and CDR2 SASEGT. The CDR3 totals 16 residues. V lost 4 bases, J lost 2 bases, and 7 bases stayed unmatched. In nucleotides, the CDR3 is TGTGCCAGCAGTGCCACTAGCGGGTCCTCCACAGATACGCAGTATTTT. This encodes CASSATSGSSTDTQYF.

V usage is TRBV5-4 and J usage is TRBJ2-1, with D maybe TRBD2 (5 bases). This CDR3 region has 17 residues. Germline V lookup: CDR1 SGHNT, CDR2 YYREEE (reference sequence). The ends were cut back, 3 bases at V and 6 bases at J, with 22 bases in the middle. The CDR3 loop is CASSWGWRASLSNEQFF. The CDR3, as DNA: TGTGCCAGCAGCTGGGGATGGCGGGCCAGTTTATCCAATGAGCAGTTCTTC. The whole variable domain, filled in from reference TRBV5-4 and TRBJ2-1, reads ETGVTQSPTHLIKTRGQQVTLRCSSQSGHNTVSWYQQALGQGPQFIFQYYREEENGRGNFPPRFSGLQFPNYSSELNVNALELDDSALYLCASSWGWRASLSNEQFFGPGTRLTVL.

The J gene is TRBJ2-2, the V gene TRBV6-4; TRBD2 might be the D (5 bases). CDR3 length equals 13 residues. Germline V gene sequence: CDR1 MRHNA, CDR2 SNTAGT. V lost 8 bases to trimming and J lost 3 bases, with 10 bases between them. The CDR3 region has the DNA TGTGCCAGCTACGGACTTTACACCGGGGAGCTGTTTTTT. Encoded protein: CASYGLYTGELFF.

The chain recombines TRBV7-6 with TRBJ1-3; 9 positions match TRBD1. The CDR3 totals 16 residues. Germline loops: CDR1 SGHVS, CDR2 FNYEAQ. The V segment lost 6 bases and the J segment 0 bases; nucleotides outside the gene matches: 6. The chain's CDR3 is CASSAGTGNSGNTIYF. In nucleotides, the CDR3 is TGTGCCAGCAGTGCCGGGACAGGGAACTCTGGAAACACCATATATTTT.

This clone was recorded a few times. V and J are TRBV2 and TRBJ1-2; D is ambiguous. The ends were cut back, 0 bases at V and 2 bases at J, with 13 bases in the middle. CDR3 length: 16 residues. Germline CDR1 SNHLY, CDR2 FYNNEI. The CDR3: CASSEANGNPNYGYTF. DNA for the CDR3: TGTGCCAGCAGTGAAGCGAACGGGAATCCCAACTATGGCTACACCTTC.

The CDR3 reads CASSLADRSNQPQHF. CDR3 coding DNA: TGTGCCAGCAGCTTAGCTGACAGAAGCAATCAGCCCCAGCATTTT. The genes are TRBV7-2 and TRBJ1-5, with TRBD1 as a possible D gene (5 bases). Germline V gene data show CDR1 as SGHTA and CDR2 as FQGNSA. The CDR3 contains 15 residues. Between the trimmed V and J ends, which lost 0 bases and 1 base, there was a span of 7 bases.

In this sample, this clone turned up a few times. The DNA of the CDR3 is TGCGCCAGCAGTTGGGACATCCAAGAGACCCAGTACTTC. Its translation: CASSWDIQETQYF. V gene TRBV5-1 combines with J gene TRBJ2-5; perhaps TRBD1 as D (6 bases). The CDR3 length is 13 residues. Germline V gene sequence: CDR1 SGHRS, CDR2 YFSETQ. Trimming removed 5 bases from V and 1 base from J, with 9 bases in between.